This T cell receptor (beta chain) was captured by sequencing in a study of regulatory T cells in long-lasting Graves disease. Germline trimming cut 4 bases from V and 10 bases from J; bases unmatched to any gene: 8. This CDR3 spans 13 amino acids. From germline, CDR1 is KGHDR and CDR2 SFDVKD. The time point: newly diagnosed GD, antithyroid drugs for less than 3 months. Construction of the TCR library relied on RNA isolated from PBMCs. To make TCR beta libraries, researchers used iRepertoire HTBI primers and Arm-PCR of CDR3 regions. TCRdb used MiXCR to reprocess the multiplex PCR reads, holding one entry per CDR3 protein. The table shows around 450,000 distinct CDR3 sequences, with around 14% occurring only once. At least ten counts were recorded for this clonotype. The same specimen was also included in a second study, on T cells in Graves' hyperthyroidism and ophthalmopathy.

V and J are TRBV24-1 and TRBJ1-1; 7 bases line up with TRBD1. The receptor was derived from a woman aged 25 to 39 with Graves disease. The source material was peripheral blood mononuclear cells (PBMCs), sampled at new diagnosis, from a patient treated with antithyroid drugs. The CDR3 DNA reads as TGTGCCACCAGTGACCAATACAGGGGCCCAGCTTTCTTT. The encoded protein is CATSDQYRGPAFF.